This T cell receptor (beta chain) appears in the sequencing data of a study of T cells after yellow fever vaccination. Study summary: Preparation of fractions with low cell numbers was performed using SMART-Seq v4 Ultra Low Input. Study outcomes and limitations: Detected again after the booster were most primary-vaccination clones, at about 96% CD4 and more than 70% CD8. Weaker overall was a secondary response that nonetheless peaked faster, on day 5 versus 15.

Germline V gene sequence: CDR1 MNHEY, CDR2 SVGAGI. Trimming removed 0 bases at V and 1 base at J, with 4 bases between. The CDR3 loop spans 14 amino acids. TCRdb passed the 5' RACE reads through MiXCR, listing each CDR3 protein once. The sample has some 300,000 distinct CDR3 sequences; about 7.8% are singletons. With respect to this clonotype: What it recognizes is unknown.

V is TRBV6-5 and J is TRBJ1-5; D is uncertain. The sequencing here drew on PBMCs, taken more than 40 days after the first yellow fever vaccination. This clonotype was sampled from a young man who received the YFV17D yellow fever vaccine. CDR3 region: CASSYSISNQPQHF. The CDR3 DNA follows: TGTGCCAGCAGTTACTCGATCAGCAATCAGCCCCAGCATTTT.